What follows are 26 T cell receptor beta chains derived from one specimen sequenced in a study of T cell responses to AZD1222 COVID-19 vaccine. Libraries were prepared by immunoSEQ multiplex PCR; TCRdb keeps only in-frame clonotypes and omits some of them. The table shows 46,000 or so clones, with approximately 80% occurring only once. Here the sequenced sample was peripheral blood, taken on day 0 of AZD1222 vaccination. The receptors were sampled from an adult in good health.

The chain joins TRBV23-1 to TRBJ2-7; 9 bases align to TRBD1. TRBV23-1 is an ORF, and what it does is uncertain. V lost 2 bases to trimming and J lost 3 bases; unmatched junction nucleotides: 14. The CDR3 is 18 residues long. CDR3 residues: CASSQPTGGTGLLYEQYF. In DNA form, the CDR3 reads TGCGCCAGCAGTCAACCGACTGGGGGGACAGGGCTCCTCTACGAGCAGTACTTC.

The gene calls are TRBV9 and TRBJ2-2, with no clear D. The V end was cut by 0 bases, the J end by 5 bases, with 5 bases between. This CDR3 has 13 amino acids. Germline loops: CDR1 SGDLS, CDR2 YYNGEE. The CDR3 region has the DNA TGTGCCAGCAGCGTAGCGGCTACCGGGGAGCTGTTTTTT. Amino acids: CASSVAATGELFF.

The CDR3 DNA reads TGTGCCAGCAGCCTCGACAGGCATAGCAATCAGCCCCAGCATTTT. Its translation is CASSLDRHSNQPQHF. The chain employs TRBV7-8 and TRBJ1-5; perhaps TRBD1 as D (6 bases). The CDR3 loop spans 15 amino acids. V gave up 5 bases and J gave up 0 bases, with 11 bases separating them. From germline, CDR1 is SGHVS and CDR2 FQNEAQ.

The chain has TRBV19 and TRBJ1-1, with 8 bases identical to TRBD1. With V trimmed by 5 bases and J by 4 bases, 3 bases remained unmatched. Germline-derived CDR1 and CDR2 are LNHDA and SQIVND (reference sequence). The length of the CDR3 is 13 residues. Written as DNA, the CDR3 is TGTGCCAGTAGTCGACAGGGGCCCACTGAAGCTTTCTTT. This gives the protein CASSRQGPTEAFF.

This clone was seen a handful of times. In DNA, the CDR3 is TGTGCCAGCAGTAACACAGATACGCAGTATTTT. Residues: CASSNTDTQYF. The chain carries TRBV6-2 or TRBV6-3 and TRBJ2-3, with no clear D. CDR1 and CDR2 from the germline V gene are MNHEY and SVGEGT. CDR3 size: 11 residues. The V end lost 5 bases, the J end lost 2 bases, and 2 bases lay between the germline ends.

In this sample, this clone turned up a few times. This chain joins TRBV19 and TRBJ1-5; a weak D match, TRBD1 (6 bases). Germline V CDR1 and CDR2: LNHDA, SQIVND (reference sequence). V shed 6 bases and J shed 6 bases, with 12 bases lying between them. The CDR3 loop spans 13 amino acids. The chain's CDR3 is CASSSTGTQPQHF. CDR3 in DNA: TGTGCCAGTAGCAGTACAGGGACTCAGCCCCAGCATTTT.

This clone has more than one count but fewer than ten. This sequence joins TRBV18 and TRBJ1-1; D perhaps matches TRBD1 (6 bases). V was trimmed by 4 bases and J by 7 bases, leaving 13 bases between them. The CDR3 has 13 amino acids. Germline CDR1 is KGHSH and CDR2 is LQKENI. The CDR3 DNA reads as TGTGCCAGCTCACTAACGGACAGTGGTGAAGCTTTCTTT. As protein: CASSLTDSGEAFF. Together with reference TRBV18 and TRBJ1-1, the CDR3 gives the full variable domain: NAGVMQNPRHLVRRRGQEARLRCSPMKGHSHVYWYRQLPEEGLKFMVYLQKENIIDESGMPKERFSAEFPKEGPSILRIQQVVRGDSAAYFCASSLTDSGEAFFGQGTRLTVV.

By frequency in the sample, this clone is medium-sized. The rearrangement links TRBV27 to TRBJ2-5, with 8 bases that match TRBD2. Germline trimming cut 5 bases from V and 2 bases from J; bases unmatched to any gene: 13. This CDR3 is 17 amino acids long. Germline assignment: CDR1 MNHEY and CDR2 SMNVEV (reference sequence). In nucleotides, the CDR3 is TGTGCCAGCAGTACAGGGTTATCGGGAGGGCCTCAAGAGACCCAGTACTTC. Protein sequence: CASSTGLSGGPQETQYF.

The CDR3 loop reads CASSFGISINEKLFF. CDR3 DNA: TGTGCCAGCAGCTTCGGGATCTCCATTAATGAAAAACTGTTTTTT. The V and J genes are TRBV5-4 and TRBJ1-4; no clear D gene. CDR1 SGHNT and CDR2 YYREEE come from the germline V gene (reference sequence). V lost 2 bases, J lost 4 bases, and 12 bases lay in between. This CDR3 has 15 residues.

Here the CDR3 reads CASSVEGAPNTGELFF. The CDR3 DNA reads TGTGCCAGCAGCGTAGAGGGGGCCCCGAACACCGGGGAGCTGTTTTTT. The chain couples TRBV9 to TRBJ2-2, with TRBD1 identical over 7 bases. The CDR3 consists of 16 residues. The trim removed 0 bases at V and 0 bases at J, leaving 2 bases unmatched. Germline values: CDR1 SGDLS, CDR2 YYNGEE.

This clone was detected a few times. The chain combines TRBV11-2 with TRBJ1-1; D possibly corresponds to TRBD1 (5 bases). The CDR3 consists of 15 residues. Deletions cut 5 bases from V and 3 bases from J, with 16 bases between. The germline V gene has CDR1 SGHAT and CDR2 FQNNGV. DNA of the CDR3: TGTGCCAGCAGCGAGGGGACCTTTGGATACACTGAAGCTTTCTTT. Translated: CASSEGTFGYTEAFF.

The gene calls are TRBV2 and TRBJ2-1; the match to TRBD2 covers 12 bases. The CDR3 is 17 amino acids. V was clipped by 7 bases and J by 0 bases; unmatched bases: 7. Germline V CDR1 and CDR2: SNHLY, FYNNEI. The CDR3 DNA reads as TGTGCCAGCACTATTCTAGCGGGGGGGACCTCCTACAATGAGCAGTTCTTC. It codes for CASTILAGGTSYNEQFF.

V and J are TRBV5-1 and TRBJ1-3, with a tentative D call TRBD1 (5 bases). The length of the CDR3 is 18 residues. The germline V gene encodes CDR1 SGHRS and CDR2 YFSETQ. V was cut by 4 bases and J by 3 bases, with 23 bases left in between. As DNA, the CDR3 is TGCGCCAGCAGCCAACGGGGAACGGCAGGGTCATTTGGAAACACCATATATTTT. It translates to CASSQRGTAGSFGNTIYF.

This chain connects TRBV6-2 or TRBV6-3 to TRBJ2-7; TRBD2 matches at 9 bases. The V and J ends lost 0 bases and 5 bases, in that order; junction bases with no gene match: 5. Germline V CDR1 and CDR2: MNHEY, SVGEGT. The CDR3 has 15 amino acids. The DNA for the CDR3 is TGTGCCAGCAGTTACTCGGCTAGCGGGATCAACGAGCAGTACTTC. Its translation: CASSYSASGINEQYF.

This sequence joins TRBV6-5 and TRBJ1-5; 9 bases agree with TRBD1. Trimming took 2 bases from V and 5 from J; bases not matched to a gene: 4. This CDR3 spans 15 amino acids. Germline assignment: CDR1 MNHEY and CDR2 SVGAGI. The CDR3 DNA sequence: TGTGCCAGCAGTTACAGACAGGGGGGGCATCAGCCCCAGCATTTT. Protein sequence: CASSYRQGGHQPQHF.

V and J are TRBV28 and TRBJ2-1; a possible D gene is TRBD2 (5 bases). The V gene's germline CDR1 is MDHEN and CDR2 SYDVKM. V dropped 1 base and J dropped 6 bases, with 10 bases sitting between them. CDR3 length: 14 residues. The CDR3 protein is CASSLYRRGNEQFF. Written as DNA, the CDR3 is TGTGCCAGCAGTTTATACCGACGGGGCAATGAGCAGTTCTTC.

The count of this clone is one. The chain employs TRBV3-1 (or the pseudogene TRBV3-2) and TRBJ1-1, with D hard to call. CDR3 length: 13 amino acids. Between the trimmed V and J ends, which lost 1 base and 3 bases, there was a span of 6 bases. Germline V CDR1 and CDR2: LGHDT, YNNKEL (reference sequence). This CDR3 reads CASSQGAYTEAFF. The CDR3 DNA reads TGTGCCAGCAGCCAAGGTGCGTACACTGAAGCTTTCTTT.

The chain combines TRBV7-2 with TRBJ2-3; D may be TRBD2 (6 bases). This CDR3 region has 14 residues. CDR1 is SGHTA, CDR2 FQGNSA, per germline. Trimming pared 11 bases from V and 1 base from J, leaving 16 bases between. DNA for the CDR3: TGTGCCTCCACCTCGGGAGTACGCACAGATACGCAGTATTTT. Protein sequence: CASTSGVRTDTQYF.

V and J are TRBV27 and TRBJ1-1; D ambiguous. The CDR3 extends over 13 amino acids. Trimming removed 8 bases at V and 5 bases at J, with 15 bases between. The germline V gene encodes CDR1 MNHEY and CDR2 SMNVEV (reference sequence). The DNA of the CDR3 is TGTGCCAGCGTTGGGTGGTTGGGAACTGAAGCTTTCTTT. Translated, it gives CASVGWLGTEAFF.

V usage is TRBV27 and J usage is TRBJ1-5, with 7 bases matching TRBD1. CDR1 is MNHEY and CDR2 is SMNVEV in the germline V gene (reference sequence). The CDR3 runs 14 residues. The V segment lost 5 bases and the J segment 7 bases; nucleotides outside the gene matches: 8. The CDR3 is CASSADRQGQPQHF. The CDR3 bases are TGTGCCAGCAGTGCTGACCGACAGGGCCAGCCCCAGCATTTT.

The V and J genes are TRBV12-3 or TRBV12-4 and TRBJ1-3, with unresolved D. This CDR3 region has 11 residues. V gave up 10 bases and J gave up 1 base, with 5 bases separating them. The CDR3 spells CATGSGNTIYF. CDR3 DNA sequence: TGTGCCACCGGGTCTGGAAACACCATATATTTT.

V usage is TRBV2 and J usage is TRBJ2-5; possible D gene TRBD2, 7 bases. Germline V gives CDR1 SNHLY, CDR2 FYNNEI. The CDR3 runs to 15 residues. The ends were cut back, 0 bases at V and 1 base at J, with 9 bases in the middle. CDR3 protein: CASSEARGPQETQYF. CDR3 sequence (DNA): TGTGCCAGCAGTGAAGCGCGGGGGCCCCAAGAGACCCAGTACTTC.

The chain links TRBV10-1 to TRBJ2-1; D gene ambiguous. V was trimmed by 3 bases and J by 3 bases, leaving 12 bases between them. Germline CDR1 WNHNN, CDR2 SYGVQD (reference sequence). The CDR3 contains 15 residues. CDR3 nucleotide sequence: TGCGCCAGCAGTGATGGCTCGGCCGGCTACAATGAGCAGTTCTTC. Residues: CASSDGSAGYNEQFF.

Here the CDR3 DNA reads TGTGCCACCAGTGATCCACAGCCCGGGACCCACACAGATACGCAGTATTTT. Its protein product is CATSDPQPGTHTDTQYF. The V gene is TRBV24-1, the J gene TRBJ2-3; perhaps D is TRBD1 or TRBD2 (5 bases each). Per the germline V gene, CDR1 is KGHDR and CDR2 is SFDVKD. V lost 3 bases and J 2 bases, leaving 17 bases between the germline ends. The length of the CDR3 is 17 residues.

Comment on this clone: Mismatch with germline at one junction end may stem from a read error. The CDR3 reads CASTQQLGTSSYNSPLHF. DNA of the CDR3: TGTGCCAGCACCCAACAGCTTGGGACAAGCTCCTATAATTCACCCCTCCACTTT. V and J are TRBV3-1 (or the pseudogene TRBV3-2) and TRBJ1-6, with a weak D call TRBD1 (6 bases). Germline CDR1 LGHDT, CDR2 YNNKEL (reference sequence). This CDR3 is 18 amino acids long.

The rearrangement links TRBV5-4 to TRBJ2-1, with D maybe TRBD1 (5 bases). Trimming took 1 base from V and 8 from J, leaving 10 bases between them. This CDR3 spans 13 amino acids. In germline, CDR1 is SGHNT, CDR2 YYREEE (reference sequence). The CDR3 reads CASSLRGRDEQFF. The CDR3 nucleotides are TGTGCCAGCAGCTTGAGGGGTCGCGATGAGCAGTTCTTC.